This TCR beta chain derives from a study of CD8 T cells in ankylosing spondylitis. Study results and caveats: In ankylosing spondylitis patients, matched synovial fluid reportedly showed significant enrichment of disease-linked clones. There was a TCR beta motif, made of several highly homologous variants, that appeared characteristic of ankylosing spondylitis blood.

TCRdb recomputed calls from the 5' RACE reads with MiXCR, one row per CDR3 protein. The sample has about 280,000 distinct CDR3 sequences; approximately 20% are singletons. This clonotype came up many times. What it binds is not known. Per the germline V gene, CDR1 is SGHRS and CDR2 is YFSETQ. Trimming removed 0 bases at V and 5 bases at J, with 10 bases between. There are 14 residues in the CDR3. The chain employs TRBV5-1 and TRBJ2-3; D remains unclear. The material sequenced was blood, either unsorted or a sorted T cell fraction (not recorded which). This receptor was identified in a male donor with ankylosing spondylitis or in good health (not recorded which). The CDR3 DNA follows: TGCGCCAGCAGCTTGGTCCCAGTAGGAGATACGCAGTATTTT. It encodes CASSLVPVGDTQYF.